These T cell receptor beta chains were read from a single sample in a study of identical twins. TCRdb reprocessed the 5' RACE reads with MiXCR, giving one entry per CDR3 protein. The sample shows around 1.7 million distinct CDR3 sequences, less than 35% of them seen only once. The sample consisted of cord blood. Receptors originate from a newborn girl in good health. CDR3s include the opening cysteine and the closing phenylalanine or tryptophan. A D gene is named only where the DNA matches it firmly. The listing skips clone size in some rows; elsewhere it reads once, few, many or a size class.

v_call,d_call,clone_size,j_call,cdr3_aa,cdr3_nt
TRBV28,.,once,TRBJ1-1,CASISTGHAEAFF,TGTGCCAGCATTAGTACGGGACACGCTGAAGCTTTCTTT
TRBV11-2,.,.,TRBJ2-4,CASSPTAGNIQYF,TGTGCCAGCAGCCCTACAGCGGGAAACATTCAGTACTTC
TRBV6-2/TRBV6-3,TRBD1,.,TRBJ2-3,CASSVRTGADTQYF,TGTGCCAGCAGTGTCCGAACAGGGGCAGATACGCAGTATTTT
TRBV7-9,TRBD2,.,TRBJ2-3,CASSNRLAGTDTQYF,TGTGCCAGCAGCAACCGACTAGCTGGCACAGATACGCAGTATTTT
TRBV6-1,TRBD2,.,TRBJ2-3,CASSGGLAGVRDTQYF,TGTGCCAGCAGTGGAGGTCTAGCGGGAGTCCGAGATACGCAGTATTTT
TRBV27,TRBD2,.,TRBJ2-1,CASRNGTSYNEQFF,TGTGCCAGCAGAAATGGGACTAGTTACAATGAGCAGTTCTTC
TRBV20-1,TRBD1,few,TRBJ1-2,CSASGRGLYGYTF,TGCAGTGCTAGCGGCAGGGGGCTCTATGGCTACACCTTC
TRBV7-2,TRBD2,.,TRBJ2-1,CASSLAGLGYNEQFF,TGTGCCAGCAGCTTAGCGGGACTAGGATACAATGAGCAGTTCTTC
TRBV20-1,.,.,TRBJ1-6,CSGQRTAGNSPLHF,TGCAGTGGACAGAGGACAGCTGGGAATTCACCCCTCCACTTT
TRBV10-3,.,many,TRBJ2-5,CAISERVQETQYF,TGTGCCATCAGTGAGCGGGTTCAAGAGACCCAGTACTTC
TRBV4-1,.,.,TRBJ1-2,CASSQDLAEGGYGYTF,TGCGCCAGCAGCCAAGACCTGGCGGAGGGCGGCTATGGCTACACCTTC
TRBV10-3,TRBD1,.,TRBJ2-7,CAISAGTGGEQYF,TGTGCCATCAGCGCCGGGACAGGGGGCGAGCAGTACTTC
TRBV11-2,TRBD2,.,TRBJ2-1,CASSSRIGGGHNEQFF,TGTGCCAGCAGCTCACGGATCGGGGGGGGCCACAATGAGCAGTTCTTC
TRBV20-1,TRBD2,.,TRBJ2-4,CSASNPLAVEQYF,TGCAGTGCTAGCAACCCCCTAGCGGTTGAGCAGTACTTC
TRBV11-2,TRBD2,.,TRBJ2-7,CASSLREGLFYEQYF,TGTGCCAGCAGCTTAAGGGAGGGACTATTCTACGAGCAGTACTTC
TRBV24-1,.,.,TRBJ2-1,CATSETGGGDEQFF,TGTGCCACCAGTGAAACAGGGGGGGGAGATGAGCAGTTCTTC
TRBV25-1,TRBD1,.,TRBJ1-2,CATPGGTGYTF,TGTGCCACCCCAGGGGGAACTGGCTACACCTTC
TRBV20-1,TRBD2,.,TRBJ2-7,CSAVRGGSYNEQYF,TGCAGTGCGGTGCGGGGGGGATCCTACAATGAGCAGTACTTC
TRBV27,TRBD2,.,TRBJ2-1,CASSLLIPFRLAGTSYSEQFF,TGTGCCAGCAGTTTATTAATACCTTTTCGACTAGCGGGGACCTCCTACAGTGAGCAGTTCTTC
TRBV5-6,.,.,TRBJ1-1,CASSGWTDENTEAFF,TGTGCCAGCAGCGGATGGACGGACGAGAACACTGAAGCTTTCTTT
TRBV5-6,.,once,TRBJ2-7,CASSSVRDMFYEQYF,TGTGCCAGCAGCTCGGTACGGGACATGTTCTACGAGCAGTACTTC
TRBV9,.,.,TRBJ2-1,CASSVGVGLWEQFF,TGTGCCAGCAGCGTAGGAGTTGGACTATGGGAGCAGTTCTTC
TRBV7-9,TRBD1,few,TRBJ1-2,CASSFATDRGRGYTF,TGTGCCAGCAGCTTTGCGACAGACAGGGGGCGAGGCTACACCTTC
TRBV28,.,.,TRBJ1-1,CASSSREANTEAFF,TGTGCCAGCAGTTCGAGGGAGGCGAACACTGAAGCTTTCTTT
TRBV24-1,.,few,TRBJ2-3,CATSDWGQVGDTQYF,TGTGCCACCAGTGATTGGGGACAAGTCGGAGATACGCAGTATTTT
TRBV29-1,.,.,TRBJ1-5,CSVQTGNSNQPQHF,TGCAGCGTTCAAACAGGAAATAGCAATCAGCCCCAGCATTTT
TRBV5-1,.,few,TRBJ2-5,CASSLGLGSGETQYF,TGCGCCAGCAGCTTGGGGTTAGGTAGCGGCGAGACCCAGTACTTC
TRBV29-1,.,few,TRBJ1-2,CSVERTDRYGYTF,TGCAGCGTCGAAAGGACAGACCGCTATGGCTACACCTTC
TRBV20-1,.,few,TRBJ1-5,CSARSQLPYSNQPQHF,TGCAGTGCTAGGAGTCAGCTTCCCTATAGCAATCAGCCCCAGCATTTT
TRBV5-1,.,few,TRBJ2-1,CASTGVLNYNEQFF,TGCGCCAGCACGGGGGTCTTAAACTACAATGAGCAGTTCTTC
TRBV7-9,TRBD1,.,TRBJ1-2,CASSLTGKNYGYTF,TGTGCCAGCAGCTTGACAGGGAAGAACTATGGCTACACCTTC
TRBV7-6,.,.,TRBJ1-4,CASSLAIGEKLFF,TGTGCCAGCAGCTTAGCGATCGGGGAAAAACTGTTTTTT
TRBV25-1,TRBD2,once,TRBJ2-1,CASSEIAGLSYNEQFF,TGTGCCAGCAGTGAAATAGCGGGGCTCTCCTACAATGAGCAGTTCTTC
TRBV6-6,.,few,TRBJ1-2,CASSSDLRGEGYGYTF,TGTGCCAGCAGCTCGGACCTTAGGGGAGAAGGCTATGGCTACACCTTC
TRBV14,.,.,TRBJ1-4,CASSQVATAEKLFF,TGTGCCAGCAGCCAAGTGGCGACAGCAGAAAAACTGTTTTTT
TRBV7-8,.,few,TRBJ1-5,CASGTRNQPQHF,TGTGCCAGCGGGACACGCAATCAGCCCCAGCATTTT
TRBV6-5,TRBD2,.,TRBJ2-5,CASSYAPTWGGETQYF,TGTGCCAGCAGTTACGCCCCGACTTGGGGGGGAGAGACCCAGTACTTC
TRBV4-2,.,few,TRBJ2-2,CASSKEIPDTGELFF,TGTGCCAGCAGCAAGGAAATCCCAGACACCGGGGAGCTGTTTTTT
TRBV28,TRBD1,.,TRBJ2-7,CASSGTGVTYEQYF,TGTGCCAGCAGTGGGACAGGGGTTACCTACGAGCAGTACTTC
TRBV5-1,.,.,TRBJ2-7,CASSLVRAGEQYF,TGCGCCAGCAGCTTGGTCAGGGCTGGCGAGCAGTACTTC
TRBV5-1,TRBD1,few,TRBJ2-5,CASSPGQGLGQYF,TGCGCCAGCAGCCCAGGACAGGGTTTGGGGCAGTACTTC
TRBV27,TRBD1,.,TRBJ2-5,CASSWDRAYYNEQYF,TGTGCCAGCAGTTGGGACAGGGCCTACTACAATGAGCAGTACTTC
TRBV10-3,.,few,TRBJ1-6,CAISERGGQSYNSPLHF,TGTGCCATCAGTGAGCGGGGTGGACAGTCCTATAATTCACCCCTCCACTTT
TRBV28,TRBD2,.,TRBJ2-3,CASSCPPSGPTDTQYF,TGTGCCAGCAGTTGCCCCCCTAGCGGACCCACAGATACGCAGTATTTT
TRBV11-2,.,.,TRBJ1-6,CASSLGTALTRSSYNSPLHF,TGTGCCAGCAGCTTAGGTACAGCGCTGACCCGCAGCTCCTATAATTCACCCCTCCACTTT
TRBV5-1,TRBD2,few,TRBJ2-1,CASSLASPTSGGNNEQFF,TGCGCCAGCAGCTTGGCTTCCCCTACTAGCGGGGGAAACAATGAGCAGTTCTTC
TRBV5-1,.,many,TRBJ2-7,CASSLDGPYEQYF,TGCGCCAGCAGCTTGGACGGACCCTACGAGCAGTACTTC
TRBV20-1,TRBD2,once,TRBJ2-1,CSARVTSGPIYNEQFF,TGCAGTGCTAGGGTAACTAGCGGGCCGATTTACAATGAGCAGTTCTTC
TRBV20-1,TRBD1,.,TRBJ2-7,CSARDGDRGSYEQYF,TGCAGTGCTAGAGATGGGGACAGGGGATCCTACGAGCAGTACTTC
TRBV6-6,TRBD1,.,TRBJ1-4,CASRPGQGVATNEKLFF,TGTGCCAGCAGGCCGGGACAGGGGGTGGCAACTAATGAAAAACTGTTTTTT
TRBV20-1,TRBD2,.,TRBJ2-3,CSASSRELADTQYF,TGCAGTGCTAGTTCGCGGGAGCTGGCAGATACGCAGTATTTT
TRBV29-1,TRBD2,.,TRBJ2-3,CSVEDRGGPDTQYF,TGCAGCGTTGAAGATCGGGGGGGGCCGGATACGCAGTATTTT
TRBV7-9,.,.,TRBJ2-3,CASEGGKDTQYF,TGTGCCAGCGAGGGGGGCAAAGATACGCAGTATTTT
TRBV3-1,TRBD2,few,TRBJ2-7,CASSTSSGAPIKQYF,TGTGCCAGCAGCACCTCTAGCGGGGCGCCTATAAAGCAGTACTTC